The T cell receptor beta chain described here comes from a study of blood T cell repertoires in COVID-19. At the level of the study: T cells, B-cell-depleted T cells, or PBMCs provided the cDNA or gDNA that served as material.

Here immunoSEQ multiplex PCR was the method, and the copy in TCRdb shows in-frame clones only, minus some. The table includes 110,000 to 150,000 clones, about 87% detected once. Trimming left V 6 bases short and J 7 bases short, with 19 bases between. The CDR3 spans 15 residues. Germline CDR1 reads LNHDA; CDR2 reads SQIVND (reference sequence). This clone was picked up one time. This chain uses TRBV19 with TRBJ2-1; maybe TRBD1 (5 bases). This TCR came from a human donor in a cohort sampled during active COVID-19. Sequenced material: peripheral blood. CDR3 DNA sequence: TGTGCCAGTAGCGGATACGCACTGGGGCTTAATGAGCAGTTCTTC. Translating gives CASSGYALGLNEQFF. Filled out from reference TRBV19 and TRBJ2-1, the complete variable domain reads DGGITQSPKYLFRKEGQNVTLSCEQNLNHDAMYWYRQDPGQGLRLIYYSQIVNDFQKGDIAEGYSVSREKKESFPLTVTSAQKNPTAFYLCASSGYALGLNEQFFGPGTRLTVL.